The rows below give T cell receptor beta chains drawn from one sample of a study of blood T cell repertoires in COVID-19. Profiling relied on immunoSEQ multiplex PCR, and the TCRdb table lists in-frame clones only, not all of them. The sample records 200,000 to 250,000 clones, more than 75% being singletons. Sequencing used peripheral blood. These receptors all stem from a woman in her 70s with COVID-19, enrolled during active disease. Each CDR3 is given with its conserved first and last residue. The D gene is left open where the match is weak. A clone size is listed for some rows: how often the clone was seen (once, few, many), or a class if it is expanded.

17	TRBJ1-5	NA	TRBV5-1	TRBD1	TGCGCCAGCAGCTTGGCCCCCTCTGGACAGGGGAGTCAGCCCCAGCATTTT	CASSLAPSGQGSQPQHF
16	TRBJ1-5	NA	TRBV27	NA	TGTGCCAGCAGTTACTCGGGCGGGGTCCCCAATCAGCCCCAGCATTTT	CASSYSGGVPNQPQHF
15	TRBJ1-2	NA	TRBV3-1/TRBV3-2	TRBD1	TGTGCCAGCAGCCCCCGGGACAGGTCCCACTATGGCTACACCTTC	CASSPRDRSHYGYTF
13	TRBJ1-1	NA	TRBV28	NA	TGTGCCAGCCATCCCGGGACAACAGGTGAAGCTTTCTTT	CASHPGTTGEAFF
15	TRBJ2-3	NA	TRBV5-1	TRBD2	TGCGCCAGCAGACAAACTAGCGGGAGAAGAGATACGCAGTATTTT	CASRQTSGRRDTQYF
14	TRBJ2-2	NA	TRBV6-4	TRBD1	TGTGCCAGCAGGACAGGGGGTTATACCGGGGAGCTGTTTTTT	CASRTGGYTGELFF
15	TRBJ2-2	once	TRBV2	TRBD2	TGTGCCAGCAGGAATAGCGGGGGGAACACCGGGGAGCTGTTTTTT	CASRNSGGNTGELFF
14	TRBJ2-7	NA	TRBV2	NA	TGTGCCAGCAGTGAAGCTCCGGGAACCTACGAGCAGTACTTC	CASSEAPGTYEQYF
14	TRBJ1-1	NA	TRBV18	NA	TGTGCCAGCTCACGACAAGACAGGAACACTGAAGCTTTCTTT	CASSRQDRNTEAFF
16	TRBJ2-5	NA	TRBV4-1	NA	TGCGCCAGCAGCCAACTAGGACAGACGGCAAGATTGAGCCAGTACTTC	CASSQLGQTARLSQYF
19	TRBJ1-4	NA	TRBV11-2	TRBD1	TGTGCCAGCAGCTTAGTATTAGGGACAGGGAGTTCCGCTAATGAAAAACTGTTTTTT	CASSLVLGTGSSANEKLFF
15	TRBJ2-7	NA	TRBV5-6	TRBD2	TGTGCCAGCAGCTTGGAGCGGGGTATTTCCTACGAGCAGTACTTC	CASSLERGISYEQYF
15	TRBJ1-5	few	TRBV28	NA	TGTGCCAGCACTCGGACTGGTTATAGCAATCAGCCCCAGCATTTT	CASTRTGYSNQPQHF
14	TRBJ2-1	NA	TRBV3-1/TRBV3-2	TRBD2	TGTGCCAGCAGCCCCGATCAAATTAGGGGAGGGGAGTTCTTC	CASSPDQIRGGEFF
15	TRBJ2-2	NA	TRBV5-1	TRBD1	TGCGCCAGCAGCCTGGGACAGGGGTACACCGGGGAGCTGTTTTTT	CASSLGQGYTGELFF
17	TRBJ2-2	NA	TRBV9	TRBD1	TGTGCCAGCAGCCCGACCCCGGGACAGGGTAGAACCGGGGAGCTGTTTTTT	CASSPTPGQGRTGELFF
14	TRBJ2-3	once	TRBV5-1	TRBD1	TGCGCCAGCAGCGTGGACAGGGCGGCAGATACGCAGTATTTT	CASSVDRAADTQYF
13	TRBJ1-2	NA	TRBV18	NA	TGTGCCAGCTCTCTTGACAGAGCCTATGGCTACACCTTC	CASSLDRAYGYTF
13	TRBJ2-5	NA	TRBV28	NA	TGTGCCAGCAGTCCACCCCAGGTAGAGACCCAGTACTTC	CASSPPQVETQYF
16	TRBJ2-5	NA	TRBV7-9	TRBD1	TGTGCCAGCAGCTACAGGACAGGGGCCAGGGGAGAGACCCAGTACTTC	CASSYRTGARGETQYF
14	TRBJ1-5	NA	TRBV2	TRBD1	TGTGCCAGCATTCAAGACAGGGGGCTTCAGCCCCAGCATTTT	CASIQDRGLQPQHF
17	TRBJ2-3	NA	TRBV4-3	NA	TGCGCCAGCAGCCAAGAGAGGAACTTTTGGTTCACAGATACGCAGTATTTT	CASSQERNFWFTDTQYF
15	TRBJ2-3	NA	TRBV7-6	NA	TGTGCCAGCAGCTTAGATGGCGGATACACAGATACGCAGTATTTT	CASSLDGGYTDTQYF
16	TRBJ2-1	few	TRBV10-2	TRBD2	TGCGCCAGCACCGATACGGCTAGCGGGAGGCACAATGAGCAGTTCTTC	CASTDTASGRHNEQFF
15	TRBJ2-7	NA	TRBV30	TRBD2	TGTGCCTGGAGTGTCCCACGACTAGCGCACTACGAGCAGTACTTC	CAWSVPRLAHYEQYF
16	TRBJ2-1	NA	TRBV6-2/TRBV6-3	TRBD2	TGTGCCAGCAGCCAAATAGCGGGAGGACCCTACAATGAGCAGTTCTTC	CASSQIAGGPYNEQFF
17	TRBJ2-3	NA	TRBV18	TRBD1	TGTGCCAGCTCGAGAGACCCACCGGGACAGGGGGCGAATACGCAGTATTTT	CASSRDPPGQGANTQYF
16	TRBJ1-3	NA	TRBV6-5	TRBD1	TGTGCCAGCAGTTACTCGAGGTCGACAGGGCCAAACACCATATATTTT	CASSYSRSTGPNTIYF
18	TRBJ1-6	NA	TRBV4-2	TRBD1	TGTGCCAGCAGCCAAGATTATTTGGGGACAGCCTATAATTCACCCCTCCACTTT	CASSQDYLGTAYNSPLHF
14	TRBJ1-4	once	TRBV29-1	TRBD1	TGCAGCGTTGTTGTTGGGACAGGCGAGGAAAAACTGTTTTTT	CSVVVGTGEEKLFF
15	TRBJ2-7	NA	TRBV7-2	TRBD2	TGTGCCAGCAGCTCCGGACTAGCGGGGACAAGTGAGCAGTACTTC	CASSSGLAGTSEQYF
16	TRBJ2-1	NA	TRBV11-2	NA	TGTGCCAGCAGCTTGGACCTAGCGAGAGACTACAATGAGCAGTTCTTC	CASSLDLARDYNEQFF
17	TRBJ2-7	NA	TRBV14	TRBD2	TGTGCCAGCAGCCAACTTTCCGGGACTAGAGATGGATACGAGCAGTACTTC	CASSQLSGTRDGYEQYF
15	TRBJ2-1	NA	TRBV6-6	TRBD2	TGTGCCAGCAGCTTGACTAGCGGGAGTGTCAATGAGCAGTTCTTC	CASSLTSGSVNEQFF
18	TRBJ1-2	few	TRBV18	TRBD1	TGTGCCAGCTCACCCTTCGGACAGGGGGGTTCTACTAACTATGGCTACACCTTC	CASSPFGQGGSTNYGYTF
16	TRBJ2-5	NA	TRBV5-1	TRBD2	TGCGCCAGCAGCTTGGTTATAGCGGGAGGGGAAGAGACCCAGTACTTC	CASSLVIAGGEETQYF
14	TRBJ2-7	NA	TRBV7-2	NA	TGTGCCAGCAGCTTAGGGGGCAGGGGACGCGAGCAGTACTTC	CASSLGGRGREQYF
15	TRBJ1-6	NA	TRBV3-1/TRBV3-2	NA	TGTGCCAGCAGCCCCGGACAGCAGTATAATTCACCCCTCCACTTT	CASSPGQQYNSPLHF
12	TRBJ1-1	NA	TRBV9	NA	TGTGCCAGCAGCGTAGCCGGGGGAAAGGCTTTCTTT	CASSVAGGKAFF
18	TRBJ2-2	NA	TRBV27	NA	TGTGCCAGCACCTCTTGGGGACTCGCCCAGAAGAACACCGGGGAGCTGTTTTTT	CASTSWGLAQKNTGELFF
15	TRBJ2-7	NA	TRBV18	NA	TGTGCCAGCTCACCAACCGGAGGGGTTTCCTACGAGCAGTACTTC	CASSPTGGVSYEQYF
13	TRBJ1-1	once	TRBV5-1	NA	TGCGCCAGCAGCTTGGGGAGCAACACTGAAGCTTTCTTT	CASSLGSNTEAFF
16	TRBJ2-5	NA	TRBV25-1	NA	TGTGCCAGCAGTGAAGGGGGGGCGGTTCACCAAGAGACCCAGTACTTC	CASSEGGAVHQETQYF
14	TRBJ2-7	NA	TRBV15	NA	TGTGCCACCAGCATCGGAGCGGACTCCTACGAGCAGTACTTC	CATSIGADSYEQYF
13	TRBJ1-2	NA	TRBV3-1/TRBV3-2	NA	TGTGCCAGCAGTACGGGGGTAGCCTATGGCTACACCTTC	CASSTGVAYGYTF
14	TRBJ2-7	NA	TRBV2	NA	TGTGCCAGCAGTGAGGAGGTAAGCTCCTACGAGCAGTACTTC	CASSEEVSSYEQYF
16	TRBJ2-5	NA	TRBV5-1	NA	TGCGCCAGCAGCTTGGGCGGCGGCTACTTCAAAGAGACCCAGTACTTC	CASSLGGGYFKETQYF
17	TRBJ1-6	NA	TRBV6-2/TRBV6-3	TRBD1	TGTGCCAGCAGTTACTCGAGGCTGAGCAGGGGGAATTCACCCCTCCACTTT	CASSYSRLSRGNSPLHF
12	TRBJ1-2	NA	TRBV7-2	NA	TGTGCCAGCAGCCTAACGAGGGATGGCTACACCTTC	CASSLTRDGYTF
17	TRBJ1-4	NA	TRBV7-9	TRBD1	TGTGCCAGCAGCTTAGAGATCAACAGGGGGCGCGGTGAAAAACTGTTTTTT	CASSLEINRGRGEKLFF
11	TRBJ1-2	NA	TRBV29-1	NA	TGCAGCGTTGGACAGGACTATGGCTACACCTTC	CSVGQDYGYTF
17	TRBJ2-1	NA	TRBV7-2	TRBD1	TGTGCCAGCAGCGCCCAACCGGGACAGAGCTCCTACAATGAGCAGTTCTTC	CASSAQPGQSSYNEQFF
16	TRBJ1-5	NA	TRBV5-6	NA	TGTGCCAGCAGCTTATTGGGCGAATGGGGCAATCAGCCCCAGCATTTT	CASSLLGEWGNQPQHF